A few counts support the clone carrying this T cell receptor beta chain. V was trimmed by 7 bases and J by 1 base, leaving 16 bases between them. The CDR3 consists of 15 residues. These data belong to a study of control samples from healthy donors and cancer patients. Here immunoSEQ multiplex PCR was the method, and the copy in TCRdb shows in-frame clones only, minus some. The table records 100,000 to 150,000 clones, roughly 91% of them present only once. The J gene is TRBJ1-1, the V gene TRBV23-1; weak D call: TRBD1 (5 bases). TRBV23-1 is placed among ORFs of uncertain function. The clonotype comes from a man between 35 and 55 years old in good health. What was sequenced was blood. CDR3 protein: CASTPSGLGNTEAFF. The CDR3 DNA follows: TGCGCCAGCACCCCATCGGGGCTAGGGAACACTGAAGCTTTCTTT.